Each of the 30 T cell receptor beta chains below was sequenced from the same sample in a study of T-cell memory formation after mild COVID-19. A single record per CDR3 protein comes from TCRdb applying MiXCR to the 5' RACE reads. The sample contains some 200,000 distinct CDR3 sequences, about a fifth of which appear only once. Sequencing was carried out using PBMCs or a T cell subset sorted from them (not recorded which). These receptors all stem from an adult woman who had mild COVID-19 (a few samples of this study predate the infection). Cell type and time point are not known.

The V and J genes are TRBV19 and TRBJ2-7; TRBD2 agrees at 11 bases. V lost 9 bases to trimming and J lost 4 bases; unmatched junction nucleotides: 5. Germline V gene data show CDR1 as LNHDA and CDR2 as SQIVND (reference sequence). The CDR3 extends over 13 amino acids. The CDR3 is CARGLAERYEQYF. The DNA for the CDR3 is TGTGCCAGGGGACTAGCGGAGAGGTACGAGCAGTACTTC.

The V call is TRBV25-1, the J call TRBJ2-7; tentative D call: TRBD2 (6 bases). The CDR3 runs 15 residues. The germline gives CDR1 MGHDK, CDR2 SYGVNS. The V gene lost 4 bases and the J gene lost 7 bases, with 20 bases spanning the gap. The CDR3 loop reads CASSGAEGSHWEQYF. CDR3 sequence (DNA): TGTGCCAGCAGTGGAGCGGAGGGATCCCATTGGGAGCAGTACTTC.

This rearrangement joins TRBV7-2 to TRBJ2-3, with D possibly matching TRBD2 (5 bases). V was shortened by 4 bases and J by 1 base, with 9 bases between the two germline ends. This CDR3 is 14 amino acids long. Per germline, CDR1 SGHTA and CDR2 FQGNSA. The CDR3 region has the DNA TGTGCCAGCAGCTACGATAGCGGCACAGATACGCAGTATTTT. It is translated as CASSYDSGTDTQYF. The full variable domain, with the rest looked up from reference TRBV7-2 and TRBJ2-3, is GAGVSQSPSNKVTEKGKDVELRCDPISGHTALYWYRQSLGQGLEFLIYFQGNSAPDKSGLPSDRFSAERTGGSVSTLTIQRTQQEDSAVYLCASSYDSGTDTQYFGPGTRLTVL.

The chain links TRBV25-1 to TRBJ2-3; no clear D. Germline CDR1 is MGHDK and CDR2 is SYGVNS. Trimming removed 2 bases from V and 2 bases from J, with 8 bases in between. The CDR3 length is 14 residues. This chain's CDR3 is CASSETSLTDTQYF. CDR3 nucleotide sequence: TGTGCCAGCAGTGAAACATCCCTCACAGATACGCAGTATTTT.

The chain joins TRBV7-3 to TRBJ1-1; perhaps TRBD1 as D (5 bases). V was clipped by 2 bases and J by 2 bases, with 12 bases between them. The length of the CDR3 is 15 residues. The germline gives CDR1 SGHTA, CDR2 FQGTGA. CDR3 bases: TGTGCCAGCAGCTTAGGTGAGGGGATTAACACTGAAGCTTTCTTT. Amino acids: CASSLGEGINTEAFF.

This chain links TRBV27 with TRBJ2-6; D not resolved. The CDR3 runs to 13 residues. Trimming stripped 4 bases from V and 1 base from J, with 2 bases between. Germline V gives CDR1 MNHEY, CDR2 SMNVEV (reference sequence). The CDR3: CASSSSGANVLTF. The DNA of the CDR3 is TGTGCCAGCAGTTCATCTGGGGCCAACGTCCTGACTTTC.

The rearrangement uses TRBV20-1 and TRBJ1-4; D is possibly TRBD1 (5 bases). The CDR3 extends over 16 amino acids. The V gene's germline CDR1 is DFQATT and CDR2 SNEGSKA (reference sequence). The V end was cut by 1 base, the J end by 5 bases, with 17 bases between. The CDR3 reads CSARGGRTDENEKLFF. The DNA of the CDR3 is TGCAGTGCTAGAGGGGGGAGGACGGATGAAAATGAAAAACTGTTTTTT.

The gene calls are TRBV20-1 and TRBJ1-2; perhaps TRBD1 as D (5 bases). V was shortened by 5 bases and J by 2 bases, with 9 bases between the two germline ends. The CDR3 is 12 residues long. Germline V gives CDR1 DFQATT, CDR2 SNEGSKA (reference sequence). CDR3 nucleotides: TGCAGTGCTGAATGGGGCAACTATGGCTACACCTTC. It specifies CSAEWGNYGYTF.

This clonotype came up a few times. The chain combines TRBV20-1 with TRBJ1-6; a weak D match, TRBD1 (6 bases). Between the trimmed V and J ends, which lost 6 bases and 10 bases, there was a span of 13 bases. Germline values: CDR1 DFQATT, CDR2 SNEGSKA (reference sequence). This CDR3 is 12 amino acids long. CDR3 amino acids: CSARGRASPLHF. The DNA of the CDR3 is TGCAGTGCCCGGGGGCGGGCCTCACCCCTCCACTTT.

V and J are TRBV21-1 and TRBJ2-7; the table calls TRBD1, which could not be checked here. TRBV21-1 is given as a pseudogene. This CDR3 is built from 16 residues. For the CDR3, the DNA is TGTGCCAGCAGCAAAAGCAGGGAGACAGGGGACTACGAGCAGTACTTC. This translates into CASSKSRETGDYEQYF.

This clonotype was counted between two and nine times. V usage is TRBV24-1 and J usage is TRBJ2-1; 7 positions match TRBD2. The CDR3 length is 14 residues. V dropped 7 bases and J dropped 9; count of bases not matched to a gene: 11. Germline-derived CDR1 and CDR2 are KGHDR and SFDVKD. The CDR3 protein is CATSVVAGWGEQFF. The CDR3 DNA sequence: TGTGCCACCAGCGTCGTAGCGGGTTGGGGTGAGCAGTTCTTC.

This clonotype came up once. The genes are TRBV7-8 and TRBJ1-1; 9 positions match TRBD1. The trim removed 6 bases at V and 2 bases at J, leaving 4 bases unmatched. CDR3 length equals 14 residues. Germline CDR1 is SGHVS and CDR2 is FQNEAQ. The CDR3 is CASRTGQGNTEAFF. Here the CDR3 DNA reads TGTGCCAGCAGAACGGGACAGGGAAACACTGAAGCTTTCTTT.

This clonotype has just a few counts. This rearrangement joins TRBV7-9 to TRBJ2-3; TRBD2 matches 7 bases. Germline assignment: CDR1 SEHNR and CDR2 FQNEAQ (reference sequence). Trimming cost V 5 bases and J 1 base; bases outside gene matches: 3. The length of the CDR3 is 14 residues. CDR3 nucleotide sequence: TGTGCCAGCAGCACCCGGGGGGGCACAGATACGCAGTATTTT. This encodes CASSTRGGTDTQYF.

In this sample, this clonotype turned up a few times. The chain has TRBV7-9 and TRBJ1-2; 9 bases align to TRBD1. Germline V CDR1 and CDR2: SEHNR, FQNEAQ (reference sequence). CDR3 size: 16 residues. The junction had 11 bases not matched to a gene; V was cut back by 4 bases and J by 5 bases. The CDR3 nucleotides read TGTGCCAGCAGCTCCGGGAACTCACAGGGGGCGTATGGCTACACCTTC. Translation gives CASSSGNSQGAYGYTF.

This chain links TRBV20-1 with TRBJ2-1; 9 nucleotides align to TRBD2. Germline values: CDR1 DFQATT, CDR2 SNEGSKA (reference sequence). V shed 5 bases, J shed 4 bases, and the junction held 9 bases outside the gene matches. CDR3 length equals 15 residues. The CDR3 coding sequence is TGCAGTGCTTCTCTAGCGGGACCCCTTTACAATGAGCAGTTCTTC. Its translation is CSASLAGPLYNEQFF.

CDR3 in amino acids: CASTFGTEKYYEQYF. Here the CDR3 DNA reads TGTGCCAGCACCTTTGGGACAGAGAAGTACTACGAGCAGTACTTC. V usage is TRBV12-3 or TRBV12-4 and J usage is TRBJ2-7, with TRBD1 identical over 7 bases. J was trimmed by 3 bases and V by 7 bases; bases with no gene match: 12. This CDR3 comprises 15 residues.

This sequence joins TRBV7-9 and TRBJ2-1, with D tentatively TRBD2 (5 bases). Germline-derived CDR1 and CDR2 are SEHNR and FQNEAQ (reference sequence). This CDR3 has 13 residues. V lost 5 bases to trimming and J lost 5 bases, with 10 bases between them. CDR3 DNA: TGTGCCAGCAGCCCGTGGAGGAACAATGAGCAGTTCTTC. Its protein product is CASSPWRNNEQFF. Drawing the rest from reference TRBV7-9 and TRBJ2-1, the complete variable domain is DTGVSQNPRHKITKRGQNVTFRCDPISEHNRLYWYRQTLGQGPEFLTYFQNEAQLEKSRLLSDRFSAERPKGSFSTLEIQRTEQGDSAMYLCASSPWRNNEQFFGPGTRLTVL.

The CDR3 DNA follows: TGTGCCAGCAGCCCTGGGTCCCTAGTTGGCTACACCTTC. The encoded protein is CASSPGSLVGYTF. This chain links TRBV7-8 with TRBJ1-2, with D unresolved. Per the germline V gene, CDR1 is SGHVS and CDR2 is FQNEAQ. Trimming shortened V by 5 bases and J by 7 bases, and 14 bases separated the two germline ends. The CDR3 sequence is 13 residues long. The whole variable domain, remainder taken from reference TRBV7-8 and TRBJ1-2, is GAGVSQSPRYKVAKRGQDVALRCDPISGHVSLFWYQQALGQGPEFLTYFQNEAQLDKSGLPSDRFFAERPEGSVSTLKIQRTQQEDSAVYLCASSPGSLVGYTFGSGTRLTVV.

The chain uses TRBV7-9 and TRBJ2-7; D unclear. Germline V gene data show CDR1 as SEHNR and CDR2 as FQNEAQ (reference sequence). Between the trimmed V and J ends, which lost 6 bases and 6 bases, there was a span of 9 bases. The CDR3 runs 11 residues. The CDR3: CASRILSEQYF. The CDR3 coding sequence is TGTGCCAGCAGGATCCTAAGCGAGCAGTACTTC.

The sample holds a few counts of this clonotype. The V gene is TRBV20-1, the J gene TRBJ2-3; 8 bases line up with TRBD2. Germline V gene sequence: CDR1 DFQATT, CDR2 SNEGSKA (reference sequence). The V gene end was trimmed by 0 bases and the J gene end by 4 bases; junction bases not matched to a gene: 15. There are 18 residues in the CDR3. CDR3 sequence (DNA): TGCAGTGCTAGAGATCCGCTCTGGGCGGGAGGTCAAGCAGATACGCAGTATTTT. Amino acids: CSARDPLWAGGQADTQYF.

This clonotype appeared a few times. The chain is built from TRBV4-1 and TRBJ1-2; D call uncertain. Germline CDR1 and CDR2: MGHRA and YSYEKL. The CDR3 is made up of 17 amino acids. V was pared by 3 bases and J by 1 base, with 18 bases between. The DNA of the CDR3 is TGCGCCAGCAGCCATTTTTATGGTAGTCAACTTAACTATGGCTACACCTTC. It is translated as CASSHFYGSQLNYGYTF.

J is TRBJ1-1 and V is TRBV5-1; D gene uncertain. Germline V gene sequence: CDR1 SGHRS, CDR2 YFSETQ. With 0 bases removed from V and 4 bases from J, the gap between germline ends came to 7 bases. The CDR3 extends over 13 amino acids. CDR3 sequence reads: CASSLGSVTEAFF. The DNA of the CDR3 is TGCGCCAGCAGCTTGGGGTCGGTCACTGAAGCTTTCTTT.

This clonotype appeared many times. The rearrangement links TRBV27 to TRBJ1-5, with 11 positions matching TRBD1. There are 16 residues in the CDR3. With V trimmed by 6 bases and J by 7 bases, 11 bases remained unmatched. From germline, CDR1 is MNHEY and CDR2 SMNVEV (reference sequence). Here the CDR3 DNA reads TGTGCCAGCAGACTGACCGGGACAGGGGGATCACAGCCCCAGCATTTT. This sequence encodes CASRLTGTGGSQPQHF.

This chain links TRBV19 with TRBJ1-2; D ambiguous. V was pared by 3 bases and J by 2 bases, with 7 bases between. The CDR3 contains 13 residues. CDR1 LNHDA and CDR2 SQIVND come from the germline V gene (reference sequence). CDR3 residues: CASSIAQNYGYTF. In DNA, the CDR3 is TGTGCCAGTAGTATTGCGCAGAACTATGGCTACACCTTC.

The chain joins TRBV6-5 to TRBJ2-1, with 11 positions matching TRBD2. V shed 4 bases, J shed 4 bases, and the junction held 6 bases outside the gene matches. The germline V gene encodes CDR1 MNHEY and CDR2 SVGAGI. The length of the CDR3 is 16 residues. For the CDR3, the DNA is TGTGCCAGCAGTTTCTCACTAGCGGGGGAATACAATGAGCAGTTCTTC. The encoded protein is CASSFSLAGEYNEQFF.

In DNA form, the CDR3 reads TGCGCCAGCAGCCAAGATCTTACTGGGGGGTCCGAAGAGACCCAGTACTTC. Amino acids: CASSQDLTGGSEETQYF. The chain employs TRBV4-3 and TRBJ2-5; D perhaps matches TRBD2 (6 bases). With 0 bases removed from V and 3 bases from J, the gap between germline ends came to 17 bases. This CDR3 spans 17 amino acids. Looked up from germline, CDR1 is LGHNA and CDR2 is YSLEER.

The J gene is TRBJ2-3, the V gene TRBV9; 7 bases match TRBD2. The CDR3 runs to 17 residues. Trimming removed 3 bases from V and 2 bases from J; junction bases left unmatched: 12. CDR1 is SGDLS and CDR2 is YYNGEE in the germline V gene. CDR3 region: CASSGGTGGYPTDTQYF. The DNA of the CDR3 is TGTGCCAGCAGCGGAGGGACCGGGGGGTACCCCACAGATACGCAGTATTTT.

This clonotype was found a few times. The V gene is TRBV6-2 or TRBV6-3, the J gene TRBJ1-1; D is perhaps TRBD1 (5 bases). V was clipped by 7 bases and J by 4 bases, with 13 bases between them. The germline V gene has CDR1 MNHEY and CDR2 SVGEGT. The CDR3 runs 13 residues. In DNA, the CDR3 is TGTGCCAGCATGGGACTACAAGGCACTGAAGCTTTCTTT. Residues: CASMGLQGTEAFF.

J is TRBJ2-7 and V is TRBV2; D may be TRBD1 or TRBD2 (5 bases each). The CDR3 totals 14 residues. The V end was cut by 6 bases, the J end by 0 bases, with 12 bases between. Germline CDR1 and CDR2: SNHLY and FYNNEI. The CDR3 bases are TGTGCCAGCAGGGGGCCGGGGACCTCCTACGAGCAGTACTTC. Protein product: CASRGPGTSYEQYF.

The V call is TRBV5-1, the J call TRBJ2-2; TRBD2 aligns across 7 bases. The germline CDR1 and CDR2 sequences are SGHRS and YFSETQ. The CDR3 totals 15 residues. V dropped 4 bases and J dropped 5; count of bases not matched to a gene: 8. The chain's CDR3 is CASSPTWEGTGELFF. In DNA, the CDR3 is TGCGCCAGCAGCCCAACCTGGGAGGGGACCGGGGAGCTGTTTTTT.